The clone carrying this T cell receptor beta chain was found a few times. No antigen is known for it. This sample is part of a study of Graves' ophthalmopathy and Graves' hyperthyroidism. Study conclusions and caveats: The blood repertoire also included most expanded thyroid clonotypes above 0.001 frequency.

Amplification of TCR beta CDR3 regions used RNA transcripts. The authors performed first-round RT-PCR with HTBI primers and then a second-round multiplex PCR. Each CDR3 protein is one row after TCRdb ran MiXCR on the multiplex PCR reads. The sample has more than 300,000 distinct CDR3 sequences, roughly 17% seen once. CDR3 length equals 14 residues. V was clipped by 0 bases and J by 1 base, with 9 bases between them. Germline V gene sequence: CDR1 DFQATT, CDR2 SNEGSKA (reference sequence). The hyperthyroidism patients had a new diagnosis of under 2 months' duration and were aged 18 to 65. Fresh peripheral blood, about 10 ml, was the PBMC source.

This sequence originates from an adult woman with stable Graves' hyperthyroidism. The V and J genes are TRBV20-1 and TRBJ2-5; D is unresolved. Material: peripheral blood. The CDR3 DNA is TGCAGTGCTAGAGATCGGCGCGGCCAAGAGACCCAGTACTTC. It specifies CSARDRRGQETQYF.